This T cell receptor beta chain was sequenced during a study of blood T cell repertoires in COVID-19. With 10 bases clipped from V and 6 bases from J, the junction kept 7 bases outside the gene matches. This CDR3 spans 12 amino acids. CDR1 is MDHEN and CDR2 is SYDVKM in the germline V gene. Original processing methods: Reference gene primer amplification yielded estimated nucleated cell counts. TCRdb keeps only in-frame clones here, not all; method: immunoSEQ multiplex PCR. The V and J calls and clone size are taken from that table; D and trimming were inferred from the DNA. This sample yields approximately 160,000 clones, of which approximately 81% are seen a single time; approximately 7.7% belongs to the top ten. Residents of about two dozen US areas, aged about 18 to 89 years, made up the participants. Cohorts were determined from participant-reported clinical history.

This receptor was taken from a woman in her forties or fifties who had recovered from COVID-19. V and J are TRBV28 and TRBJ1-1, with 8 positions matching TRBD1. Sequencing used PBMCs or T cells enriched from blood (not recorded which). CDR3 amino acids: CATSDRVAEAFF. CDR3 DNA: TGTGCCACCTCGGACAGGGTCGCTGAAGCTTTCTTT.